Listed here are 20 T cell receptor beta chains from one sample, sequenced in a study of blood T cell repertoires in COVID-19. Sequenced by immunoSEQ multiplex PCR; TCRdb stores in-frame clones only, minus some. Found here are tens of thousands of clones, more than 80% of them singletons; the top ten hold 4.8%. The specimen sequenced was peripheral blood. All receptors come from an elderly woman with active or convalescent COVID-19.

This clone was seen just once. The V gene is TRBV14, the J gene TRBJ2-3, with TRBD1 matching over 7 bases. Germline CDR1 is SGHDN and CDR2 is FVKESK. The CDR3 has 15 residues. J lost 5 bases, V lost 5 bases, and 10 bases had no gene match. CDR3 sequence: CASSYGQARGDTQYF. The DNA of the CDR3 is TGTGCCAGCAGCTATGGACAGGCCCGAGGAGATACGCAGTATTTT.

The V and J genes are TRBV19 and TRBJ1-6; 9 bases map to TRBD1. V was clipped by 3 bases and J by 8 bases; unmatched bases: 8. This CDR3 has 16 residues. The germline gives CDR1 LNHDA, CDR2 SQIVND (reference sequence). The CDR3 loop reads CASSISSGTGHSPLHF. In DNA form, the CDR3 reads TGTGCCAGTAGTATCTCATCCGGGACAGGGCATTCACCCCTCCACTTT.

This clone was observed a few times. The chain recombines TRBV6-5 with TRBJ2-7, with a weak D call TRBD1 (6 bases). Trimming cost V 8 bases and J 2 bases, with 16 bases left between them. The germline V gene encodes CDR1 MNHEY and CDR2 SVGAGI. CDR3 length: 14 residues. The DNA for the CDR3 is TGTGCCAGCGAAAGACCCACAGGGACCTACGAGCAGTACTTC. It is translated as CASERPTGTYEQYF.

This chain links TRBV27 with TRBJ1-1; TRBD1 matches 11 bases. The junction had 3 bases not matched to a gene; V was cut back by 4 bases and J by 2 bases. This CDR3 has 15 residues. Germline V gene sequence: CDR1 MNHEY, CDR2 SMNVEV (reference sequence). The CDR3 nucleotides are TGTGCCAGCAGTTCTTGGACAGGGGGCAACACTGAAGCTTTCTTT. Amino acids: CASSSWTGGNTEAFF.

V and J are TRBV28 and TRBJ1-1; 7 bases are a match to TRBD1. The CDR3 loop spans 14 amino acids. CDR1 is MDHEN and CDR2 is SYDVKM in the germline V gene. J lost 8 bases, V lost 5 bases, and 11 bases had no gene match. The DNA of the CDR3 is TGTGCCAGCAGTCTAAGGACAGGCCGCAGGGAAGCTTTCTTT. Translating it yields CASSLRTGRREAFF.

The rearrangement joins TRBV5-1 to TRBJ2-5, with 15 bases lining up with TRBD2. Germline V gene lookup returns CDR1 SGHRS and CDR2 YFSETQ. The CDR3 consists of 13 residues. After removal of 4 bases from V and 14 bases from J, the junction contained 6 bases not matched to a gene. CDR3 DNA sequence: TGCGCCAGCAGCACGGGGACTAGCGGGGGGTCTTACTTC. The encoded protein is CASSTGTSGGSYF.

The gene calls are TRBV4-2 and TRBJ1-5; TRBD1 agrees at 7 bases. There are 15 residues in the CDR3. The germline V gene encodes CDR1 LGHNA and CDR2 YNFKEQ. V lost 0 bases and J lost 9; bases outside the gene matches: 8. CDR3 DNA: TGTGCCAGCAGCCAAGAGGCCCAACAGGGGTGGCCCCAGCATTTT. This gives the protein CASSQEAQQGWPQHF.

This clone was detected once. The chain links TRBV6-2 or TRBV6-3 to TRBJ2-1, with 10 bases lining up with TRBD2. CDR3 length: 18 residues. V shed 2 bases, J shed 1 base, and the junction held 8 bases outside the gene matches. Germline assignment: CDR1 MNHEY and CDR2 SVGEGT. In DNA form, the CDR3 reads TGTGCCAGCAGTTACGGGCTTATAGCGGGGGGATCCTACAATGAGCAGTTCTTC. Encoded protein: CASSYGLIAGGSYNEQFF.

In DNA, the CDR3 is TGTGCCAGCAGCTTAACCCTAGGGGGGGCGCCCGCGGAAGCTTTCTTT. This gives the protein CASSLTLGGAPAEAFF. The rearrangement joins TRBV11-1 to TRBJ1-1, with D perhaps TRBD1 (6 bases). Germline CDR1 reads SGHAT; CDR2 reads FQDESV (reference sequence). The CDR3 covers 16 residues. Trimming took off 2 bases at V and 8 bases at J, with 21 bases between the two ends.

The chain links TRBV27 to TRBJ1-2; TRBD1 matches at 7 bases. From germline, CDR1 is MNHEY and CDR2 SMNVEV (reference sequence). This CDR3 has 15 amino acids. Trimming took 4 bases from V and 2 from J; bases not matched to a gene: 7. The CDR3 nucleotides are TGTGCCAGCAGTTCCTTAACAGGGGTCAACTATGGCTACACCTTC. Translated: CASSSLTGVNYGYTF.

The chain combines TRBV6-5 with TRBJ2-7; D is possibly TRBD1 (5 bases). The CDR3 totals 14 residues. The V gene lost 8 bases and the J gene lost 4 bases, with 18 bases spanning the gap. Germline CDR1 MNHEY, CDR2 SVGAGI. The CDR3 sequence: CASLRTTGLYEQYF. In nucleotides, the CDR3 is TGTGCCAGCCTGAGGACAACAGGTCTATACGAGCAGTACTTC.

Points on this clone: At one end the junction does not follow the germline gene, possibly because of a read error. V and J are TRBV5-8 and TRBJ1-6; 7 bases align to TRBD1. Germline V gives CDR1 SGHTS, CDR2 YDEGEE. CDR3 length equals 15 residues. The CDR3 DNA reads TGTACCAGCAGCTTGACAGGGTTTGGCAATTCACCCCTCCACTTT. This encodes CTSSLTGFGNSPLHF.

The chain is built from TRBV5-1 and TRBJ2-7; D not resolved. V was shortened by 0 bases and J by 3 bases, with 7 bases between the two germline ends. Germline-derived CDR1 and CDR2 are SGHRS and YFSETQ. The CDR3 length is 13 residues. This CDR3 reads CASSLGPNYEQYF. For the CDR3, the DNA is TGCGCCAGCAGCTTGGGGCCGAACTACGAGCAGTACTTC.

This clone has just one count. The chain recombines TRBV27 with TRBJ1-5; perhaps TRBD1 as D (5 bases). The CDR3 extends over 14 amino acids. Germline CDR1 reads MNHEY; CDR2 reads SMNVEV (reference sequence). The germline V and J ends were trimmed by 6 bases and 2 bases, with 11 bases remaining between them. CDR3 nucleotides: TGTGCCAGCAGATCCGGGGGGGGCAATCAGCCCCAGCATTTT. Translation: CASRSGGGNQPQHF.

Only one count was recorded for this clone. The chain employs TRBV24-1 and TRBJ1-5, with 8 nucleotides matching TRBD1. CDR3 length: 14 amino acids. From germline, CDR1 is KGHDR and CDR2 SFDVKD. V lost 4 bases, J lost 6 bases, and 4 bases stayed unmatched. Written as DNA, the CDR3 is TGTGCCACCAGTGAGGACAGGGTCCGTCAGCCCCAGCATTTT. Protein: CATSEDRVRQPQHF.

CDR3 DNA sequence: TGTGCCAGCAGCCAAGAGGCTGACAGGGTAGGCACTGAAGCTTTCTTT. Translation: CASSQEADRVGTEAFF. This chain links TRBV4-2 with TRBJ1-1, with 7 positions matching TRBD1. Germline CDR1 LGHNA, CDR2 YNFKEQ. This CDR3 comprises 16 residues. Trimming at V came to 0 bases and at J to 4 bases, leaving 8 bases not matched to a gene.

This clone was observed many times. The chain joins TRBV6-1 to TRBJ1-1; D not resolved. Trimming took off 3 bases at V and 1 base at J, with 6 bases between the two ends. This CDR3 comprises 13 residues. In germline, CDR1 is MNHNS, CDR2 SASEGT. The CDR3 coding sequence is TGTGCCAGCAGTGATCCGAGGAACACTGAAGCTTTCTTT. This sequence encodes CASSDPRNTEAFF.

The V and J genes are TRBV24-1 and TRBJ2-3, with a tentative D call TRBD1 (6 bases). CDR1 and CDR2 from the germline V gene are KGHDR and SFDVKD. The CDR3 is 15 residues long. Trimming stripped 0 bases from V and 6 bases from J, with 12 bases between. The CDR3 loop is CATSDLRDNPDTQYF. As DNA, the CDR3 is TGTGCCACCAGTGATTTGCGGGACAATCCCGATACGCAGTATTTT.

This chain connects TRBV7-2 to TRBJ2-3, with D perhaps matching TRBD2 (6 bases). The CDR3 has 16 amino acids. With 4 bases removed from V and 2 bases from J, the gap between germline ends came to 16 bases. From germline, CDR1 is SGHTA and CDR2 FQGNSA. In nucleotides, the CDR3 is TGTGCCAGCAGCTCCCCTCGGGAGCTCCTCACAGATACGCAGTATTTT. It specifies CASSSPRELLTDTQYF.

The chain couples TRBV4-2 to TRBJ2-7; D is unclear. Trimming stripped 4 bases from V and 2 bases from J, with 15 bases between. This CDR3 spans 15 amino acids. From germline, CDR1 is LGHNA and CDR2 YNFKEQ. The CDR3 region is CASSPSASSTYEQYF. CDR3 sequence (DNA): TGTGCCAGCAGCCCCTCCGCCTCGAGCACCTACGAGCAGTACTTC.